This is a list of T cell receptor beta chains from one sample in a study of post-analysis software for immune sequencing data. One entry per CDR3 protein results from TCRdb running MiXCR on the PCR reads. The repertoire holds fewer than 600,000 distinct CDR3 sequences, approximately 45% seen once, with around 10% in the top ten. The material sequenced was blood. These TCRs come from a girl aged 10 to 17 with multiple sclerosis. The CDR3 runs from the conserved cysteine through the conserved F or W. The D gene is left open where the match is weak. Rows may omit the clone size; those that give it use once, few, many or a size class.

abundance,v_gene,d_gene,j_gene,CDR3aa,CDR3nt
.,TRBV12-3/TRBV12-4,.,TRBJ1-1,CASSFGGYTEAFF,TGTGCCAGCAGTTTTGGAGGGTACACTGAAGCTTTCTTT
.,TRBV7-6,.,TRBJ2-7,CASSDSSPSQSSYEQYF,TGTGCCAGCAGCGATAGTAGTCCTAGCCAGAGCTCCTACGAGCAGTACTTC
.,TRBV6-6,.,TRBJ2-7,CASSKRDSITYEQYF,TGTGCCAGCAGTAAACGGGACTCTATCACCTACGAGCAGTACTTC
many,TRBV6-6,TRBD2,TRBJ2-1,CATRGGTYNEQFF,TGTGCCACCCGGGGGGGGACCTACAATGAGCAGTTCTTC
few,TRBV25-1,.,TRBJ2-1,CASREPAYNEQFF,TGTGCCAGCAGAGAACCAGCCTACAATGAGCAGTTCTTC
few,TRBV20-1,.,TRBJ1-2,CSARGRDYGYTF,TGCAGTGCTAGGGGCAGGGACTATGGCTACACCTTC
.,TRBV20-1,.,TRBJ1-2,CSAHRLRDGLGYTF,TGCAGTGCCCACCGTTTACGGGACGGCCTGGGCTACACCTTC
.,TRBV20-1,TRBD1,TRBJ1-2,CSARVTGDSIGYTF,TGCAGTGCTAGGGTCACAGGGGATTCGATTGGCTACACCTTC
few,TRBV28,TRBD2,TRBJ2-7,CASSGTGLAVYEQYF,TGTGCCAGCAGTGGGACCGGACTAGCTGTCTACGAGCAGTACTTC
.,TRBV6-6,.,TRBJ2-3,CASRSAGPTDTQYF,TGTGCCAGCAGGTCAGCGGGCCCCACAGATACGCAGTATTTT
few,TRBV5-1,TRBD1,TRBJ2-1,CASSFRTGDYNEQFF,TGCGCCAGCAGCTTTAGGACAGGGGATTACAATGAGCAGTTCTTC
.,TRBV5-4,TRBD1,TRBJ2-4,CASSPPGQPNIQYF,TGTGCCAGCAGCCCCCCGGGACAGCCAAACATTCAGTACTTC
.,TRBV20-1,TRBD1,TRBJ2-1,CSARTRQGISYNEQFF,TGCAGTGCTAGGACCAGACAGGGTATCTCCTACAATGAGCAGTTCTTC
.,TRBV28,TRBD2,TRBJ2-4,CASSWDLGQRDRPWVKNIQYF,TGTGCCAGCAGTTGGGATCTGGGTCAGCGGGACCGTCCCTGGGTCAAAAACATTCAGTACTTC
.,TRBV20-1,TRBD2,TRBJ2-1,CSADSGSPYNEQFF,TGCAGTGCCGATAGCGGGAGTCCCTACAATGAGCAGTTCTTC
.,TRBV5-1,.,TRBJ2-5,CASSPATGLLMETQYF,TGCGCCAGCAGCCCAGCGACAGGACTTCTGATGGAGACCCAGTACTTC
.,TRBV20-1,.,TRBJ2-3,CSVKLPSTDTQYF,TGCAGTGTAAAGCTGCCGAGCACAGATACGCAGTATTTT
.,TRBV7-2,TRBD1,TRBJ1-2,CASSLVLEGGVGYTF,TGTGCCAGCAGCTTAGTTTTGGAAGGGGGCGTAGGCTACACCTTC
few,TRBV14,.,TRBJ2-7,CASSQARILKYF,TGTGCCAGCAGCCAAGCGAGGATCTTGAAGTACTTC
.,TRBV29-1,.,TRBJ2-3,CSVDWALRTDTQYF,TGCAGCGTTGATTGGGCTTTGAGGACAGATACGCAGTATTTT
.,TRBV5-5,.,TRBJ2-7,CASSFYRTTEGEQYF,TGTGCCAGCAGCTTCTATAGAACTACGGAGGGCGAGCAGTACTTC
few,TRBV28,.,TRBJ1-2,CASSSPGEQVDGYTF,TGTGCCAGCAGTTCACCCGGGGAACAAGTAGACGGCTACACCTTC
.,TRBV10-3,.,TRBJ2-1,CAISPLGGTDFGEQFF,TGTGCCATCAGTCCCCTGGGGGGAACGGATTTTGGTGAGCAGTTCTTC
.,TRBV7-6,TRBD1,TRBJ2-3,CASRPGTGVSDTQYF,TGTGCCAGCAGGCCCGGGACAGGGGTATCAGATACGCAGTATTTT
.,TRBV7-3,TRBD2,TRBJ2-1,CASSQTSAETQFF,TGTGCCAGCAGCCAGACTAGCGCGGAGACCCAGTTCTTC
.,TRBV10-3,.,TRBJ2-7,CAIKGGSGGSYEQYF,TGTGCCATCAAAGGAGGGAGCGGTGGATCCTACGAGCAGTACTTC
few,TRBV12-3/TRBV12-4,.,TRBJ2-1,CASSPSSRSAEQFF,TGTGCCAGCAGCCCCTCTTCGAGGTCGGCTGAGCAGTTCTTC